Each of the 20 T cell receptor beta chains below was sequenced from the same sample in a study of T cells in Graves' hyperthyroidism and ophthalmopathy. Amplification yielded TCR beta CDR3 regions, with RNA transcripts as the source. With the HTBI primer set, the TCR CDR3 went through a first round of RT-PCR. Using its own MiXCR run on the multiplex PCR reads, TCRdb lists one record per CDR3 protein. In the table there are around 600,000 distinct CDR3 sequences, more than 13% of which are singletons. Specimen: blood. The origin of the receptors is a woman aged 18-29 years with Graves' ophthalmopathy.

This clonotype has ten or more counts. The chain links TRBV20-1 to TRBJ2-3, with 7 bases lining up with TRBD1. With 3 bases clipped from V and 2 bases from J, the junction kept 8 bases outside the gene matches. Germline lookup yields CDR1 DFQATT and CDR2 SNEGSKA (reference sequence). The length of the CDR3 is 15 residues. Written as DNA, the CDR3 is TGCAGTGCTAGTGGGACAGCCTCGGACACAGATACGCAGTATTTT. The encoded protein is CSASGTASDTDTQYF.

Ten or more counts support this clonotype. This chain links TRBV28 with TRBJ1-2, with D perhaps TRBD1 (6 bases). This CDR3 has 15 residues. Germline V gene lookup returns CDR1 MDHEN and CDR2 SYDVKM. Deletions cut 1 base from V and 7 bases from J, with 16 bases between. The CDR3 reads CASSLFSRTVPGYTF. CDR3 sequence (DNA): TGTGCCAGCAGTTTATTCTCCCGGACAGTCCCTGGCTACACCTTC.

The chain joins TRBV18 to TRBJ2-3; weak D call: TRBD1 (5 bases). Trimming stripped 1 base from V and 2 bases from J, with 16 bases between. In germline, CDR1 is KGHSH, CDR2 LQKENI. The CDR3 extends over 17 amino acids. CDR3 residues: CASSPQKDKSDTDTQYF. The DNA of the CDR3 is TGTGCCAGCTCACCACAGAAGGACAAATCAGACACAGATACGCAGTATTTT.

For this clonotype: This clone may be a read error of a much larger clone one base away. The rearrangement joins TRBV19 to TRBJ2-7; the D is unclear. The assigned J gene may be wrong: the sequence end matches TRBJ2-1 better. CDR3 length: 16 amino acids. Germline CDR1 reads LNHDA; CDR2 reads SQIVND (reference sequence). The CDR3 DNA follows: TGTGCCAGTAGTACGGTCGGTGGACCCCTCTCCTACGAGCAGTTCTTC. Translated: CASSTVGGPLSYEQFF.

This clonotype was seen many times. The V gene is TRBV6-6, the J gene TRBJ1-2; D is perhaps TRBD1 (5 bases). Trimming cost V 0 bases and J 3 bases, with 14 bases left between them. Germline CDR1 reads MNHNY; CDR2 reads SVGAGI (reference sequence). The CDR3 is made up of 16 amino acids. CDR3 DNA: TGTGCCAGCAGTTACTCGGTTTCAGGGTTAGACTATGGCTACACCTTC. Its translation: CASSYSVSGLDYGYTF.

This clonotype showed up many times. The V and J genes are TRBV5-5 and TRBJ2-3; possibly TRBD1 or TRBD2 for D (5 bases each). The CDR3 covers 14 residues. Germline V gene sequence: CDR1 SGHKS, CDR2 YYEKEE (reference sequence). Trimming left V 3 bases short and J 5 bases short, with 13 bases between. The CDR3 DNA follows: TGTGCCAGCAGCTCCCGGGACGGGAAAGATACGCAGTATTTT. Protein product: CASSSRDGKDTQYF.

Ten or more counts support this clonotype. The V call is TRBV11-3, the J call TRBJ2-1, with D perhaps matching TRBD2 (6 bases). The CDR3 totals 12 residues. Germline lookup yields CDR1 SGHNT and CDR2 YENEEA. V lost 8 bases, J lost 5 bases, and 10 bases lay in between. The CDR3 DNA follows: TGTGCCAGCCAAGGACTACACAATGAGCAGTTCTTC. Its translation: CASQGLHNEQFF.

This clonotype was detected ten times or more. The rearrangement joins TRBV20-1 to TRBJ2-1; TRBD2 matches 11 bases. CDR1 is DFQATT and CDR2 is SNEGSKA in the germline V gene (reference sequence). The CDR3 covers 13 residues. V shed 5 bases, J shed 8 bases, and the junction held 5 bases outside the gene matches. CDR3 loop: CSAASGRRDEQFF. In DNA, the CDR3 is TGCAGTGCTGCTAGCGGGAGGAGGGATGAGCAGTTCTTC.

This clonotype was seen a handful of times. This chain uses TRBV5-6 with TRBJ2-2; the D gene is possibly TRBD2 (7 bases). The CDR3 has 16 amino acids. Trimming removed 2 bases at V and 6 bases at J, with 17 bases between. From germline, CDR1 is SGHDT and CDR2 YYEEEE. CDR3 loop: CASSFTGGHVAGELFF. As DNA, the CDR3 is TGTGCCAGCAGCTTCACGGGGGGCCATGTTGCCGGGGAGCTGTTTTTT.

The chain uses TRBV29-1 and TRBJ2-7; 7 nucleotides align to TRBD2. This CDR3 comprises 14 residues. The V gene end was trimmed by 1 base and the J gene end by 2 bases; junction bases not matched to a gene: 5. In germline, CDR1 is SQVTM, CDR2 ANQGSEA. The CDR3 spells CSVEGLAETYEQYF. In nucleotides, the CDR3 is TGCAGCGTTGAAGGGCTAGCGGAAACCTACGAGCAGTACTTC.

The V and J genes are TRBV6-1 and TRBJ2-7, with 10 nucleotides matching TRBD2. Trimming at V came to 5 bases and at J to 0 bases, leaving 4 bases not matched to a gene. This CDR3 is built from 15 residues. Germline V gene data show CDR1 as MNHNS and CDR2 as SASEGT. In nucleotides, the CDR3 is TGTGCCAGCAGTAGTCCTAGCGGGAGCTCCTACGAGCAGTACTTC. Translating it yields CASSSPSGSSYEQYF.

Turning to this clonotype: Being one base from a much bigger clone, this may be a read error. This chain links TRBV7-2 with TRBJ2-1; maybe TRBD2 (6 bases). The CDR3 extends over 19 amino acids. Trimming took off 5 bases at V and 9 bases at J, with 32 bases between the two ends. Germline-derived CDR1 and CDR2 are SGHTA and FQGNSA. The CDR3: CASSHGRRGSPSLVGEQFF. In nucleotides, the CDR3 is TGTGCCAGCAGCCATGGTAGGCGGGGTTCCCCCTCGTTGGTTGGTGAGCAGTTCTTC.

This clonotype turned up a few times. The chain joins TRBV24-1 to TRBJ2-7; D not resolved. The V and J ends lost 9 bases and 2 bases respectively, with 22 bases between them. Per germline, CDR1 KGHDR and CDR2 SFDVKD. The CDR3 is 16 amino acids. In DNA, the CDR3 is TGTGCCACCTCACCCCCCTTTCGACGGATTACCTACGAGCAGTACTTC. Translation: CATSPPFRRITYEQYF.

V is TRBV10-3 and J is TRBJ1-1; D ambiguous. V was shortened by 1 base and J by 1 base, with 7 bases between the two germline ends. The length of the CDR3 is 14 residues. The V gene's germline CDR1 is ENHRY and CDR2 SYGVKD. The CDR3 is CAISEFWGNTEAFF. The CDR3 nucleotides read TGTGCCATCAGTGAGTTTTGGGGGAACACTGAAGCTTTCTTT.

This clonotype was seen at least ten times. J is TRBJ2-7 and V is TRBV20-1; 13 nucleotides align to TRBD2. The CDR3 length is 15 residues. Germline CDR1 is DFQATT and CDR2 is SNEGSKA (reference sequence). V was pared by 3 bases and J by 4 bases, with 6 bases of the junction left unmatched. CDR3 sequence reads: CSASPGLAGVYEQYF. The CDR3 region has the DNA TGCAGTGCTAGCCCTGGACTAGCGGGAGTGTACGAGCAGTACTTC.

The chain couples TRBV5-6 to TRBJ2-1, with 7 bases matching TRBD1. Germline lookup yields CDR1 SGHDT and CDR2 YYEEEE. The CDR3 loop spans 12 amino acids. Germline trimming cut 4 bases from V and 8 bases from J; bases unmatched to any gene: 3. Here the CDR3 reads CASSLGQDEQFF. CDR3 DNA sequence: TGTGCCAGCAGCCTCGGACAGGATGAGCAGTTCTTC. Full variable domain (outside the CDR3, taken from reference TRBV5-6 and TRBJ2-1): DAGVTQSPTHLIKTRGQQVTLRCSPKSGHDTVSWYQQALGQGPQFIFQYYEEEERQRGNFPDRFSGHQFPNYSSELNVNALLLGDSALYLCASSLGQDEQFFGPGTRLTVL.

This clonotype turned up a few times. This chain uses TRBV4-1 with TRBJ1-2, with 8 bases identical to TRBD1. The CDR3 sequence is 15 residues long. Per germline, CDR1 MGHRA and CDR2 YSYEKL. V gave up 3 bases and J gave up 2 bases; unmatched junction bases: 5. The CDR3 DNA is TGCGCCAGCAGCCAGGGAAGACAGGGGAACTATGGCTACACCTTC. It codes for CASSQGRQGNYGYTF.

The chain links TRBV6-4 to TRBJ2-1, with D maybe TRBD2 (7 bases). The CDR3 has 13 amino acids. Per germline, CDR1 MRHNA and CDR2 SNTAGT. The germline V and J ends were trimmed by 3 bases and 12 bases, with 15 bases remaining between them. Written as DNA, the CDR3 is TGTGCCAGCAGTGAAGCGGGACAACCACCGCAGTTCTTC. As protein: CASSEAGQPPQFF.

Ten or more counts support this clonotype. The chain links TRBV10-3 to TRBJ2-7, with D possibly TRBD2 on 6 matching bases. V was cut by 5 bases and J by 0 bases, with 14 bases left in between. Germline V CDR1 and CDR2: ENHRY, SYGVKD. This CDR3 contains 15 residues. The CDR3 protein is CAISLSGLSSYEQYF. CDR3 in DNA: TGTGCCATCAGTCTATCGGGACTTAGCTCCTACGAGCAGTACTTC.

This clonotype was seen only a few times. This sequence joins TRBV12-5 and TRBJ2-3; 9 bases agree with TRBD2. Germline CDR1 LGHNT, CDR2 FRNRAP. V dropped 5 bases and J dropped 0; count of bases not matched to a gene: 6. CDR3 size: 16 residues. Here the CDR3 reads CASGTGLAPSTDTQYF. Written as DNA, the CDR3 is TGTGCTAGTGGTACTGGACTAGCGCCTAGCACAGATACGCAGTATTTT.